The present T cell receptor beta chain was sequenced within a study of breast tumors, draining lymph nodes, adjacent tissues. The sample holds many counts of this clonotype. The target antigen is unknown. Axillary draining lymph nodes of breast cancer patients supplied the node samples. Trimming pared 2 bases from V and 5 bases from J, leaving 10 bases between. This CDR3 spans 13 amino acids. Germline V gives CDR1 SGHAT, CDR2 FQNNGV. TCRdb analysed the multiplex PCR reads with MiXCR anew, one entry per CDR3 protein. The profile shows some 100,000 distinct CDR3 sequences, 21% of them singletons. Overall study findings and caveats: Compared with basal-like, luminal-like tumors shared significantly more repertoire with nontumor tissue. Compared with lymph nodes, tumors were less diverse; compared with nontumor tissue, more.

The chain carries TRBV11-2 and TRBJ2-7, with D maybe TRBD1 (5 bases). Sequencing was done on a sample of axillary lymph node tissue. The TCR sequence derives from a female donor with breast cancer. Some clones in this sample may be carry-over from other donors' samples. In DNA form, the CDR3 reads TGTGCCAGCAGCTTAACAGGAAATAACGAGCAGTACTTC. It specifies CASSLTGNNEQYF.